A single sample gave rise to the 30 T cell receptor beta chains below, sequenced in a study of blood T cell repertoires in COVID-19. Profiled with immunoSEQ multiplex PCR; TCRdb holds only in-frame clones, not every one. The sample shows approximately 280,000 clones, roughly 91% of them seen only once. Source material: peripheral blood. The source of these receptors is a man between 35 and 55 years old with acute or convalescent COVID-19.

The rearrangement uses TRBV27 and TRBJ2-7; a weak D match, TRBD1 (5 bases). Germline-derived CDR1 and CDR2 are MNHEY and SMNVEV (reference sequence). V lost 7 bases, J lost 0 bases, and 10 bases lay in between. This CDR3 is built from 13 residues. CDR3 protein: CASKVQGSYEQYF. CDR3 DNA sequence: TGTGCCAGCAAAGTCCAGGGCTCCTACGAGCAGTACTTC.

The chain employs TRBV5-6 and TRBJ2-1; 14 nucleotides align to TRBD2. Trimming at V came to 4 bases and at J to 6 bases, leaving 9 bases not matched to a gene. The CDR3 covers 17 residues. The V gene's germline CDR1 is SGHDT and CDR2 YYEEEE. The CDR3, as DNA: TGTGCCAGCAGCCCCTCGGGGACTAGCGGGGGCGGCAATGAGCAGTTCTTC. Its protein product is CASSPSGTSGGGNEQFF.

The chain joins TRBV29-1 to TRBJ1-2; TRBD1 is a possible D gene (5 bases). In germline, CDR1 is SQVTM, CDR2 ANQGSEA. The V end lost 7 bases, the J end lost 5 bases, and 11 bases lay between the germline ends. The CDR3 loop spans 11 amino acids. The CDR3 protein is CSAHQGYGYTF. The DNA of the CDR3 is TGCAGCGCCCACCAGGGATATGGCTACACCTTC.

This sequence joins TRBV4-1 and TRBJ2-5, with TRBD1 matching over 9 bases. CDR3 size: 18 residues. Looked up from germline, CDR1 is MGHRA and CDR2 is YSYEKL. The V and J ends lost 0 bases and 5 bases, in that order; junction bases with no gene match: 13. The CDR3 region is CASSQDGPGTGSVETQYF. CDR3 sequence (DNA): TGCGCCAGCAGCCAAGATGGACCCGGGACAGGGTCCGTGGAGACCCAGTACTTC.

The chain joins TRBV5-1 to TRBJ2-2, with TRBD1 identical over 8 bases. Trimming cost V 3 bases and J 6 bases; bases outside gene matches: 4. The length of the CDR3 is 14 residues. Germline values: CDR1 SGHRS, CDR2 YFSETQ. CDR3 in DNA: TGCGCCAGCAGCTCCCCGACAGGGGCCGGGGAGCTGTTTTTT. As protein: CASSSPTGAGELFF.

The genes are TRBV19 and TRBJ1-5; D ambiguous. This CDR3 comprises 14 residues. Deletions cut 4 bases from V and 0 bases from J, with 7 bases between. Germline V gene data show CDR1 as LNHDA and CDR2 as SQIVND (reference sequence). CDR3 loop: CASSSIVSNQPQHF. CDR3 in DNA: TGTGCCAGTAGTAGTATAGTTAGCAATCAGCCCCAGCATTTT.

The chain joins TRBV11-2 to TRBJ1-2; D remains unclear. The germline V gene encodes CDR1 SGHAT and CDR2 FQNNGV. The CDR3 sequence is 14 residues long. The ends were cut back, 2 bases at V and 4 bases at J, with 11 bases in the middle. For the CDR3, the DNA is TGTGCCAGCAGCTTACTGGCAGGTGCCTATGGCTACACCTTC. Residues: CASSLLAGAYGYTF.

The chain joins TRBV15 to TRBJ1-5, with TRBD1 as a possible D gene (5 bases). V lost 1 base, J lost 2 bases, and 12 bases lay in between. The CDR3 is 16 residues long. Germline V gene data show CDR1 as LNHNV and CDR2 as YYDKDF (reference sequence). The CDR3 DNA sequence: TGTGCCACCAGCAGAGCAGCAGGGTGGGGCAATCAGCCCCAGCATTTT. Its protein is CATSRAAGWGNQPQHF. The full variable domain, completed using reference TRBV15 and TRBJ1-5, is DAMVIQNPRYQVTQFGKPVTLSCSQTLNHNVMYWYQQKSSQAPKLLFHYYDKDFNNEADTPDNFQSRRPNTSFCFLDIRSPGLGDTAMYLCATSRAAGWGNQPQHFGDGTRLSIL.

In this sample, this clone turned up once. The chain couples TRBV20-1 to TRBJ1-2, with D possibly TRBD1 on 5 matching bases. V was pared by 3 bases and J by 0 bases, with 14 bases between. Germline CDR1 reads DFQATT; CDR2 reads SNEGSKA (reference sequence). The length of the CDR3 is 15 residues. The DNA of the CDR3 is TGCAGTGCTAGTAGGAACAGGAGGGCTAACTATGGCTACACCTTC. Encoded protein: CSASRNRRANYGYTF.

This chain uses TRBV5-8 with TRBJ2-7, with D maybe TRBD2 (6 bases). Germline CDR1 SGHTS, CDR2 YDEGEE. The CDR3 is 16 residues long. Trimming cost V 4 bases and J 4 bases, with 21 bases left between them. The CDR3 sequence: CASSPGDSKKPYEQYF. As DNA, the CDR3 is TGTGCCAGCAGCCCCGGGGACTCCAAAAAACCTTACGAGCAGTACTTC.

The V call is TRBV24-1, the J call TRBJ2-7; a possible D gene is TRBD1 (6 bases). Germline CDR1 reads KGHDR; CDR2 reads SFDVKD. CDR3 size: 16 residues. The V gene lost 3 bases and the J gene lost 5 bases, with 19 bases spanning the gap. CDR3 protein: CATSDPSAGTRNEQYF. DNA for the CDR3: TGTGCCACCAGTGATCCCTCCGCAGGGACAAGGAACGAGCAGTACTTC.

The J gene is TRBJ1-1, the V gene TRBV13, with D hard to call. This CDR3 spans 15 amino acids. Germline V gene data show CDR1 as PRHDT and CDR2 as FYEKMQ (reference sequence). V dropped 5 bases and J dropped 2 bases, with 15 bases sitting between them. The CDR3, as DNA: TGTGCCAGCAGCCCCCTCGGCGGGGAAAACACTGAAGCTTTCTTT. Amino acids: CASSPLGGENTEAFF. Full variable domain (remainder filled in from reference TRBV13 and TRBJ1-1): AAGVIQSPRHLIKEKRETATLKCYPIPRHDTVYWYQQGPGQDPQFLISFYEKMQSDKGSIPDRFSAQQFSDYHSELNMSSLELGDSALYFCASSPLGGENTEAFFGQGTRLTVV.

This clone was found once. In DNA, the CDR3 is TGTGCCAGCAGCCCCTTGACAGGGCCCCCCCTCCACTTT. Residues: CASSPLTGPPLHF. The chain carries TRBV6-5 and TRBJ1-6, with 7 bases lining up with TRBD1. Trimming removed 6 bases from V and 13 bases from J; junction bases left unmatched: 9. Germline CDR1 and CDR2: MNHEY and SVGAGI. The CDR3 is made up of 13 amino acids.

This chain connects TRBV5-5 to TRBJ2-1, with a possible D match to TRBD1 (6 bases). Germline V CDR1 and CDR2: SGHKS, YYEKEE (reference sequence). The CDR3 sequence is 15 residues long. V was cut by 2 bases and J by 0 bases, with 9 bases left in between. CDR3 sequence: CASSFTGNSYNEQFF. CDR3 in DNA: TGTGCCAGCAGCTTTACAGGGAACTCCTACAATGAGCAGTTCTTC. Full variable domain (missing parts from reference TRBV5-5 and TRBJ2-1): DAGVTQSPTHLIKTRGQQVTLRCSPISGHKSVSWYQQVLGQGPQFIFQYYEKEERGRGNFPDRFSARQFPNYSSELNVNALLLGDSALYLCASSFTGNSYNEQFFGPGTRLTVL.

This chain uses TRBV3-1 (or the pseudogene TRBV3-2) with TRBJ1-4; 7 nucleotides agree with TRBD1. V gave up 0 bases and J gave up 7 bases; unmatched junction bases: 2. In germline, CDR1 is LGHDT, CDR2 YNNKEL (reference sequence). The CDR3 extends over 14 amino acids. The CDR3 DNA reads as TGTGCCAGCAGCCAAGAGTACAGGGGTGAAAAACTGTTTTTT. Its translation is CASSQEYRGEKLFF.

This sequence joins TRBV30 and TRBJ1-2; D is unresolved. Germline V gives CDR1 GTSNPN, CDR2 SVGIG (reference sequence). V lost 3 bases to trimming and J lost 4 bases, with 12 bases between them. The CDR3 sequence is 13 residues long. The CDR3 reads CAWSQIGTYGYTF. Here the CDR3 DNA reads TGTGCCTGGAGCCAGATTGGTACCTATGGCTACACCTTC.

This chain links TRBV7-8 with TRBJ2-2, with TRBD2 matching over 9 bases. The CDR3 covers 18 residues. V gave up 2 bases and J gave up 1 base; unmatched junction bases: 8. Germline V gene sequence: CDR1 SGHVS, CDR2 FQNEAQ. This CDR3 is CASSLRAGGSLNTGELFF. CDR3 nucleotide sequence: TGTGCCAGCAGCTTAAGAGCGGGGGGCTCACTGAACACCGGGGAGCTGTTTTTT.

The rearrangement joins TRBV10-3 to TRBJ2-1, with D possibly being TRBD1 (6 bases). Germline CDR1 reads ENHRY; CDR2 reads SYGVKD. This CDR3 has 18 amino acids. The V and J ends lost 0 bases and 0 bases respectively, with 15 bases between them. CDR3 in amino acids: CAISESGISGHSYNEQFF. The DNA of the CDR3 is TGTGCCATCAGTGAGTCGGGTATTTCGGGACACTCCTACAATGAGCAGTTCTTC.

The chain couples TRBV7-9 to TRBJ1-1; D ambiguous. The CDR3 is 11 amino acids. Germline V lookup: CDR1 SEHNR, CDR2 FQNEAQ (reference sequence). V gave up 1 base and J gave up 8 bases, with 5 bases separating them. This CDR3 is CASSLVVEAFF. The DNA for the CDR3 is TGTGCCAGCAGCTTAGTTGTAGAAGCTTTCTTT. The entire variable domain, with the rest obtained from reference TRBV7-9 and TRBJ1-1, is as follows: DTGVSQNPRHKITKRGQNVTFRCDPISEHNRLYWYRQTLGQGPEFLTYFQNEAQLEKSRLLSDRFSAERPKGSFSTLEIQRTEQGDSAMYLCASSLVVEAFFGQGTRLTVV.

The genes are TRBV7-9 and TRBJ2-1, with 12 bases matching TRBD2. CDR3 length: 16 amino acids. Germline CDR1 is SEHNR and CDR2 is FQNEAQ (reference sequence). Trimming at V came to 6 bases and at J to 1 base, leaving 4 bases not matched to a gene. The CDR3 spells CASSPTSGGSYNEQFF. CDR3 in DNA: TGTGCCAGCAGTCCCACTAGCGGGGGGTCCTACAATGAGCAGTTCTTC.

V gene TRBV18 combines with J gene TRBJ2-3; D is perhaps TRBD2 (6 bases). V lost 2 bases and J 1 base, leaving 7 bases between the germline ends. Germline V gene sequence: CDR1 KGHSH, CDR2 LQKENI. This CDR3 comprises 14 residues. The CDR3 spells CASSPSGGTDTQYF. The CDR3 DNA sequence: TGTGCCAGCTCACCATCGGGGGGCACAGATACGCAGTATTTT.

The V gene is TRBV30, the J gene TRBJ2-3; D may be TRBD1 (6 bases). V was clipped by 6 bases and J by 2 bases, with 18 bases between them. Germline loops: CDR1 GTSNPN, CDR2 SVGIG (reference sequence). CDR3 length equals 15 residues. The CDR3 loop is CACTGMGKNTDTQYF. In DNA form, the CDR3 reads TGTGCCTGCACAGGGATGGGTAAGAACACAGATACGCAGTATTTT.

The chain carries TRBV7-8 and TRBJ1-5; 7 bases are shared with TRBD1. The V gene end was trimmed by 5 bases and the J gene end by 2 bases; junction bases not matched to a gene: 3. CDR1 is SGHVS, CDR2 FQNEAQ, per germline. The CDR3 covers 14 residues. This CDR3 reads CASSDDRGNQPQHF. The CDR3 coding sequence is TGTGCCAGCAGCGATGACAGGGGCAATCAGCCCCAGCATTTT.

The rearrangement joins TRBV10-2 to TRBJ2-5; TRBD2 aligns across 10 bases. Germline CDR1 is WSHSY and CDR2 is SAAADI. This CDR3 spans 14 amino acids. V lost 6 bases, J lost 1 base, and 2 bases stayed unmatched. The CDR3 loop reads CASSLAGGQETQYF. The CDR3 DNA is TGCGCCAGCAGCTTAGCGGGGGGCCAAGAGACCCAGTACTTC.

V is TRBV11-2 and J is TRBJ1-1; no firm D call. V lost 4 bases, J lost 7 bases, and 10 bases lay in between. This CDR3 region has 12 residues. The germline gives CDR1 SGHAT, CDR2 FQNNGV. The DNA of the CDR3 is TGTGCCAGCAGCTCCCGGGGAGATGAAGCTTTCTTT. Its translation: CASSSRGDEAFF.

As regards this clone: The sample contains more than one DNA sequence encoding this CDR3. The CDR3 nucleotides are TGTGCCAGCAGCGGACAGAACTATGGCTACACCTTC. Residues: CASSGQNYGYTF. This rearrangement joins TRBV2 to TRBJ1-2; maybe TRBD1 (6 bases). Trimming left V 6 bases short and J 2 bases short, with 7 bases between. The CDR3 spans 12 residues. The germline CDR1 and CDR2 sequences are SNHLY and FYNNEI.

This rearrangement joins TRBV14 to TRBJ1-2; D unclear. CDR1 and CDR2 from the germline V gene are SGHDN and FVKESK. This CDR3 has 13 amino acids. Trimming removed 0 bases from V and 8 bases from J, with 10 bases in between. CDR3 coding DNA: TGTGCCAGCAGCCAAGAGTTGTCGCGGGGCTACACCTTC. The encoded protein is CASSQELSRGYTF.

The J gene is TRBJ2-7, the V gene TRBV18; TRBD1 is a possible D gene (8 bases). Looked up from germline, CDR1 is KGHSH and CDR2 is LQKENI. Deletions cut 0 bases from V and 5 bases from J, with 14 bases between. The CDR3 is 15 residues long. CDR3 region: CASSPPQGGSNEQYF. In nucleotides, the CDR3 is TGTGCCAGCTCACCACCACAGGGGGGGAGTAACGAGCAGTACTTC.

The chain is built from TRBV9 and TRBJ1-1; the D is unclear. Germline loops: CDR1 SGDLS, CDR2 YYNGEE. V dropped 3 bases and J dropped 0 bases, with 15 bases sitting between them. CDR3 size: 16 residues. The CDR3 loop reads CASSASLRLLNTEAFF. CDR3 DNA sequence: TGTGCCAGCAGCGCCTCTCTGAGGCTGCTGAACACTGAAGCTTTCTTT.

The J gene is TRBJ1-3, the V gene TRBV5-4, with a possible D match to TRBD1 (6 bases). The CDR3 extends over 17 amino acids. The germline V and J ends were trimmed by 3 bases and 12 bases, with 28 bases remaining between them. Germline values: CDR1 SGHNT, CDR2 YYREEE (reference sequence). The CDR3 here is CASSSLAKQGTSGIIYF. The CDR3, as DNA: TGTGCCAGCAGCTCCCTAGCAAAACAGGGCACCTCAGGAATCATATATTTT.